The T cell receptor beta chain described here comes from a study of T cells in Graves' hyperthyroidism and ophthalmopathy. Only a few counts were recorded for this clonotype. V was trimmed by 1 base and J by 4 bases, leaving 13 bases between them. The CDR3 sequence is 16 residues long. CDR1 is KGHSH and CDR2 is LQKENI in the germline V gene. The CDR3 regions of TCR beta were amplified from RNA transcripts. The TCR CDR3 was amplified in a first-round RT-PCR using the HTBI primer set. TCRdb ran MiXCR on the multiplex PCR reads and lists one entry per CDR3 protein. This sample has about 320,000 distinct CDR3 sequences; about 15% occur once, and the top ten carry approximately 35%.

This receptor was obtained from a man younger than 40 with Graves' hyperthyroidism. The chain is built from TRBV18 and TRBJ2-2; D is unresolved. Sequences were obtained from blood. The CDR3 DNA sequence: TGTGCCAGCTCACCACGATCTGACGGTTCCACCGGGGAGCTGTTTTTT. It encodes CASSPRSDGSTGELFF.